A single sample is the source of the 19 T cell receptor beta chains below, sequenced in a study of beta chain features in type 1 diabetes. All of the isolated RNA was reverse transcribed, so expressed TCRB transcripts were sequenced. Here immunoSEQ multiplex PCR was the method, and the copy in TCRdb shows in-frame clones only, minus some. The sample contains about 220,000 clones, approximately 11% of which appear only once. The material sequenced was central memory CD4+ T cells from blood. The receptors derive from a man between 18 and 35 years old in good health.

CDR3 residues: CASSLGLGPTGANVLTF. CDR3 in DNA: TGTGCCAGCAGCTTAGGTTTGGGACCTACTGGGGCCAACGTCCTGACTTTC. This chain connects TRBV7-9 to TRBJ2-6; D possibly matches TRBD1 or TRBD2 (5 bases each). The CDR3 covers 17 residues. CDR1 and CDR2 (germline): SEHNR, FQNEAQ (reference sequence). The V end lost 1 base, the J end lost 2 bases, and 12 bases lay between the germline ends.

This clone occurred a few times. V gene TRBV6-1 combines with J gene TRBJ2-5, with D possibly being TRBD1 (6 bases). The germline CDR1 and CDR2 sequences are MNHNS and SASEGT. Trimming took off 7 bases at V and 1 base at J, with 16 bases between the two ends. This CDR3 is 15 amino acids long. The CDR3 is CASTNNRALQETQYF. For the CDR3, the DNA is TGTGCCAGCACCAATAACAGGGCACTCCAAGAGACCCAGTACTTC.

This clone has at least ten counts. This chain joins TRBV4-1 and TRBJ2-7, with 8 bases lining up with TRBD2. Germline assignment: CDR1 MGHRA and CDR2 YSYEKL. The CDR3 loop spans 14 amino acids. The J segment lost 0 bases and the V segment lost 4 bases, leaving 2 bases of the junction unmatched. CDR3 bases: TGCGCCAGCAGCCGACTAGCGCTCTCCTACGAGCAGTACTTC. This codes for CASSRLALSYEQYF.

This clone appeared once. The chain is built from TRBV9 and TRBJ2-1, with a weak D call TRBD1 (5 bases). V was trimmed by 2 bases and J by 6 bases, leaving 6 bases between them. The CDR3 is 12 amino acids. The germline gives CDR1 SGDLS, CDR2 YYNGEE. DNA of the CDR3: TGTGCCAGCAGCGTGGACATCAATGAGCAGTTCTTC. It encodes CASSVDINEQFF.

Only a few counts were recorded for this clone. The sample contains more than one DNA sequence encoding this CDR3. The V and J genes are TRBV7-9 and TRBJ2-5; possibly TRBD2 for D (5 bases). The ends were cut back, 1 base at V and 5 bases at J, with 11 bases in the middle. The CDR3 contains 14 residues. From germline, CDR1 is SEHNR and CDR2 FQNEAQ (reference sequence). CDR3 DNA: TGTGCCAGCAGCTTAGGAGGGTTTCCGGAGACCCAGTACTTC. Translated, it gives CASSLGGFPETQYF.

This clone was picked up many times. CDR3 in amino acids: CASYGQPYEQYF. The CDR3 bases are TGTGCCAGTTATGGACAGCCCTACGAGCAGTACTTC. The V and J genes are TRBV2 and TRBJ2-7; D possibly corresponds to TRBD1 (6 bases). This CDR3 has 12 residues. Per germline, CDR1 SNHLY and CDR2 FYNNEI. Trimming took 9 bases from V and 2 from J, leaving 11 bases between them.

This clone was recorded a few times. This rearrangement joins TRBV7-2 to TRBJ2-1; no reliable D call. V lost 6 bases and J 3 bases, leaving 15 bases between the germline ends. In germline, CDR1 is SGHTA, CDR2 FQGNSA. The length of the CDR3 is 15 residues. CDR3 residues: CASSLGPPDYNEQFF. The CDR3 DNA reads TGTGCCAGCAGTCTTGGCCCCCCTGACTACAATGAGCAGTTCTTC.

This clone has only a few counts. This chain connects TRBV5-1 to TRBJ2-3, with 9 bases aligning to TRBD2. V trimming: 4 bases; J trimming: 3 bases; junction bases outside the gene matches: 3. This CDR3 comprises 14 residues. CDR1 and CDR2 from the germline V gene are SGHRS and YFSETQ. CDR3 DNA sequence: TGCGCCAGCAGCGACACTAGCGGGACAGATACGCAGTATTTT. It codes for CASSDTSGTDTQYF.

The chain uses TRBV9 and TRBJ1-4; a weak D match, TRBD1 (6 bases). The CDR3 totals 15 residues. In germline, CDR1 is SGDLS, CDR2 YYNGEE. V was shortened by 4 bases and J by 5 bases, with 15 bases between the two germline ends. Here the CDR3 DNA reads TGTGCCAGCAGCCAAGACCGGGGGCGGAATGAAAAACTGTTTTTT. Translation gives CASSQDRGRNEKLFF.

This sequence joins TRBV20-1 and TRBJ2-4; D unresolved. V was trimmed by 6 bases and J by 9 bases, leaving 12 bases between them. CDR1 is DFQATT, CDR2 SNEGSKA, per germline (reference sequence). This CDR3 spans 11 amino acids. The CDR3 region has the DNA TGCAGTGCCCCCAACCCGGGCATTCAGTACTTC. As protein: CSAPNPGIQYF.

This clone was recorded a few times. The rearrangement uses TRBV29-1 and TRBJ1-1; 8 nucleotides line up with TRBD1. There are 12 residues in the CDR3. Germline CDR1 is SQVTM and CDR2 is ANQGSEA. The V and J ends lost 7 bases and 6 bases, in that order; junction bases with no gene match: 7. The CDR3 DNA is TGCAGCGGCGTGACAGGGGTAGCTGAAGCTTTCTTT. Protein sequence: CSGVTGVAEAFF. Based on the CDR3 plus reference TRBV29-1 and TRBJ1-1, the full variable domain is SAVISQKPSRDICQRGTSLTIQCQVDSQVTMMFWYRQQPGQSLTLIATANQGSEATYESGFVIDKFPISRPNLTFSTLTVSNMSPEDSSIYLCSGVTGVAEAFFGQGTRLTVV.

This clone was detected only a few times. The chain couples TRBV10-3 to TRBJ1-1; 7 nucleotides align to TRBD1. From germline, CDR1 is ENHRY and CDR2 SYGVKD. This CDR3 region has 14 residues. J lost 5 bases, V lost 10 bases, and 13 bases had no gene match. CDR3 coding DNA: TGTGCCACTCAACCTGACAGGGAGGGGACTGAAGCTTTCTTT. Residues: CATQPDREGTEAFF.

This clone was detected ten times or more. V usage is TRBV18 and J usage is TRBJ2-7; D ambiguous. The CDR3 consists of 15 residues. Germline CDR1 and CDR2: KGHSH and LQKENI. V was trimmed by 4 bases and J by 1 base, leaving 14 bases between them. Written as DNA, the CDR3 is TGTGCCAGCTCACGCCTTGAAGGATTATCCTACGAGCAGTACTTC. Encoded protein: CASSRLEGLSYEQYF.

The chain is built from TRBV4-3 and TRBJ2-3, with a weak D call TRBD2 (5 bases). The CDR3 is 12 residues long. Trimming left V 5 bases short and J 4 bases short, with 7 bases between. The germline gives CDR1 LGHNA, CDR2 YSLEER. The CDR3 region is CASSSSPDTQYF. The DNA for the CDR3 is TGCGCCAGCAGCTCTAGCCCAGATACGCAGTATTTT.

This clone was picked up many times. V is TRBV7-2 and J is TRBJ2-5, with a weak D call TRBD1 (5 bases). V was trimmed by 6 bases and J by 1 base, leaving 12 bases between them. CDR1 SGHTA and CDR2 FQGNSA come from the germline V gene. This CDR3 has 14 residues. CDR3 in DNA: TGTGCCAGCAGTCCCCGGACAATCCAAGAGACCCAGTACTTC. Protein: CASSPRTIQETQYF. The full variable domain, completed using reference TRBV7-2 and TRBJ2-5, is GAGVSQSPSNKVTEKGKDVELRCDPISGHTALYWYRQSLGQGLEFLIYFQGNSAPDKSGLPSDRFSAERTGGSVSTLTIQRTQQEDSAVYLCASSPRTIQETQYFGPGTRLLVL.

This clone was counted only a few times. The chain has TRBV15 and TRBJ2-5; 10 nucleotides align to TRBD2. V lost 2 bases, J lost 7 bases, and 10 bases stayed unmatched. CDR3 length: 16 amino acids. Germline V CDR1 and CDR2: LNHNV, YYDKDF (reference sequence). The CDR3 here is CATSRSRTSGQVTQYF. Written as DNA, the CDR3 is TGTGCCACCAGCAGATCCCGGACTAGCGGCCAGGTGACCCAGTACTTC.

The chain has TRBV9 and TRBJ1-2; 9 bases are a match to TRBD1. The CDR3 totals 15 residues. V was clipped by 4 bases and J by 4 bases; unmatched bases: 8. Looked up from germline, CDR1 is SGDLS and CDR2 is YYNGEE. CDR3 sequence (DNA): TGTGCCAGCAGCTCAGGGACAGGGACCTCCTATGGCTACACCTTC. Protein: CASSSGTGTSYGYTF.

In its sample, this clone was seen a few times. V gene TRBV5-1 combines with J gene TRBJ2-2; no clear D gene. V lost 5 bases to trimming and J lost 2 bases, with 10 bases between them. This CDR3 is built from 14 residues. The germline CDR1 and CDR2 sequences are SGHRS and YFSETQ. As DNA, the CDR3 is TGCGCCAGCAGGTCGCAGCCAAACACCGGGGAGCTGTTTTTT. This translates into CASRSQPNTGELFF.

In its sample, this clone was seen a few times. The chain carries TRBV28 and TRBJ2-2; 7 positions agree with TRBD1. This CDR3 spans 14 amino acids. The germline CDR1 and CDR2 sequences are MDHEN and SYDVKM. V shed 7 bases, J shed 7 bases, and the junction held 9 bases outside the gene matches. CDR3 residues: CASTLDRAHGELFF. In nucleotides, the CDR3 is TGTGCCAGCACTCTTGACAGGGCCCACGGGGAGCTGTTTTTT.